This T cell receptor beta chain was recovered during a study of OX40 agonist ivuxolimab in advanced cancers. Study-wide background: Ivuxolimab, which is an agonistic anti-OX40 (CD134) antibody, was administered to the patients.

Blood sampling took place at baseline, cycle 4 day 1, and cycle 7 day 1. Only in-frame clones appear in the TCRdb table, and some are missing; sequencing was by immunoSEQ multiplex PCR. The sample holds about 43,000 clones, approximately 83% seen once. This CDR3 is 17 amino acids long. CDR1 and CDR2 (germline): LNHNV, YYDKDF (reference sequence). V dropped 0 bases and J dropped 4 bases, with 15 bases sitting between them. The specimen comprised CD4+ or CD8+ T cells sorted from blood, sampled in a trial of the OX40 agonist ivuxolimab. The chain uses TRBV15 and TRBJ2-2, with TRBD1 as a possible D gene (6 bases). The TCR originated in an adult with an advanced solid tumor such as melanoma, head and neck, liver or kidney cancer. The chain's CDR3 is CATSRDLETGLTGELFF. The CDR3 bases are TGTGCCACCAGCAGAGATTTGGAGACAGGCCTCACCGGGGAGCTGTTTTTT. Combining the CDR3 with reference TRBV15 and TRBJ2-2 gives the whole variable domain DAMVIQNPRYQVTQFGKPVTLSCSQTLNHNVMYWYQQKSSQAPKLLFHYYDKDFNNEADTPDNFQSRRPNTSFCFLDIRSPGLGDTAMYLCATSRDLETGLTGELFFGEGSRLTVL.